The 30 T cell receptor beta chains reported below all come from one sample, sequenced in a study of identical twins. A single record per CDR3 protein comes from TCRdb applying MiXCR to the 5' RACE reads. The sample has about 720,000 distinct CDR3 sequences, over 15% seen once. This same sample was also part of a study on T cells expressing NK-cell markers.

The sample consisted of PBMCs. These TCRs come from a young woman in good health.

This chain links TRBV29-1 with TRBJ1-1; D is perhaps TRBD1 (5 bases). The germline V gene encodes CDR1 SQVTM and CDR2 ANQGSEA. The ends were cut back, 6 bases at V and 0 bases at J, with 8 bases in the middle. The CDR3 covers 12 residues. DNA for the CDR3: TGCAGCGTGGACACCTTGAACACTGAAGCTTTCTTT. Protein: CSVDTLNTEAFF. The full variable domain, rest sourced from reference TRBV29-1 and TRBJ1-1, is SAVISQKPSRDICQRGTSLTIQCQVDSQVTMMFWYRQQPGQSLTLIATANQGSEATYESGFVIDKFPISRPNLTFSTLTVSNMSPEDSSIYLCSVDTLNTEAFFGQGTRLTVV.

Only a few counts were recorded for this clonotype. The chain recombines TRBV6-2 or TRBV6-3 with TRBJ1-1, with 8 bases lining up with TRBD1. The CDR3 loop spans 15 amino acids. J gave up 8 bases and V 6 bases, and 14 bases lay outside the gene matches. Per the germline V gene, CDR1 is MNHEY and CDR2 is SVGEGT. The CDR3, as DNA: TGTGCCAGCAGACCGGGGGTTCTAGGGACAGGCGAAGCTTTCTTT. Protein: CASRPGVLGTGEAFF.

This clonotype has more than one count but fewer than ten. V is TRBV5-1 and J is TRBJ2-1, with D perhaps TRBD2 (5 bases). The CDR3 totals 15 residues. Trimming left V 0 bases short and J 3 bases short, with 10 bases between. CDR1 and CDR2 from the germline V gene are SGHRS and YFSETQ. In DNA form, the CDR3 reads TGCGCCAGCAGCTTGGGAGCCGGGAACTACAATGAGCAGTTCTTC. It translates to CASSLGAGNYNEQFF.

This chain joins TRBV3-1 and TRBJ2-3, with a possible D match to TRBD2 (5 bases). CDR1 and CDR2 from the germline V gene are LGHDT and YNNKEL (reference sequence). Trimming removed 4 bases from V and 6 bases from J, with 14 bases in between. CDR3 length: 14 residues. The CDR3 DNA reads as TGTGCCAGCAGCCTGCTAGCAGGCCCCGATACGCAGTATTTT. It is translated as CASSLLAGPDTQYF.

The chain joins TRBV6-2 or TRBV6-3 to TRBJ1-5, with 7 nucleotides matching TRBD1. The CDR3 runs to 18 residues. J was trimmed by 0 bases and V by 2 bases; bases with no gene match: 10. The germline gives CDR1 MNHEY, CDR2 SVGEGT. CDR3 protein: CASSYPRDSWYSNQPQHF. The CDR3 DNA reads TGTGCCAGCAGTTACCCTAGGGACAGCTGGTATAGCAATCAGCCCCAGCATTTT.

V usage is TRBV5-1 and J usage is TRBJ2-5, with D possibly called TRBD1 or TRBD2 (5 bases each). This CDR3 contains 17 residues. CDR1 is SGHRS and CDR2 is YFSETQ in the germline V gene. Trimming shortened V by 0 bases and J by 5 bases, and 20 bases separated the two germline ends. The CDR3 loop is CASSLGAGAINLETQYF. The CDR3, as DNA: TGCGCCAGCAGCTTGGGAGCCGGGGCCATAAATCTCGAGACCCAGTACTTC.

This clonotype has just a few counts. The chain combines TRBV2 with TRBJ2-3; 7 bases fit TRBD1. This CDR3 has 15 amino acids. The V gene end was trimmed by 3 bases and the J gene end by 3 bases; junction bases not matched to a gene: 6. Germline V gene sequence: CDR1 SNHLY, CDR2 FYNNEI. The CDR3 DNA follows: TGTGCCAGCAGTGATAACGGACAGGTGACAGATACGCAGTATTTT. This translates into CASSDNGQVTDTQYF.

This clonotype turned up a few times. CDR3 DNA: TGTGCCAGCAGCCAAGATCCGGGCACGCTTCCGAATACGCAGTATTTT. The encoded protein is CASSQDPGTLPNTQYF. This chain joins TRBV4-2 and TRBJ2-3; D call uncertain. The germline V gene has CDR1 LGHNA and CDR2 YNFKEQ. The V gene lost 0 bases and the J gene lost 7 bases, with 17 bases spanning the gap. The CDR3 consists of 16 residues.

This clonotype was seen a few times. The rearrangement joins TRBV27 to TRBJ2-1; the match to TRBD2 covers 7 bases. The V segment lost 7 bases and the J segment 6 bases; nucleotides outside the gene matches: 9. The CDR3 consists of 14 residues. Germline CDR1 reads MNHEY; CDR2 reads SMNVEV (reference sequence). The CDR3 loop reads CASMGLAVINEQFF. CDR3 nucleotides: TGTGCCAGCATGGGCCTAGCGGTCATCAATGAGCAGTTCTTC.

This clonotype was counted only a few times. The chain has TRBV7-9 and TRBJ2-5; D possibly matches TRBD1 or TRBD2 (5 bases each). Germline values: CDR1 SEHNR, CDR2 FQNEAQ (reference sequence). The CDR3 runs to 17 residues. V lost 4 bases and J lost 2, with 20 bases in between. This CDR3 is CASSYQRDGAQQETQYF. The CDR3 DNA reads as TGTGCCAGCAGCTACCAACGGGACGGAGCCCAACAAGAGACCCAGTACTTC.

This clonotype was found a few times. V is TRBV3-1 and J is TRBJ2-7; D not certain. V was trimmed by 4 bases and J by 3 bases, leaving 10 bases between them. The CDR3 is 13 amino acids. Germline V gene lookup returns CDR1 LGHDT and CDR2 YNNKEL (reference sequence). CDR3 protein: CASSRSPNYEQYF. CDR3 bases: TGTGCCAGCAGCCGAAGCCCCAACTACGAGCAGTACTTC.

This clonotype was counted between two and nine times. J is TRBJ1-2 and V is TRBV12-3 or TRBV12-4; 8 bases fit TRBD1. V was pared by 7 bases and J by 4 bases, with 8 bases of the junction left unmatched. CDR3 length: 14 amino acids. CDR3 DNA sequence: TGTGCCAGCAACGTCCAGGGGGCCATCTATGGCTACACCTTC. Translation: CASNVQGAIYGYTF.

This chain joins TRBV11-2 and TRBJ2-5; the D is unclear. This CDR3 spans 13 amino acids. Germline V gives CDR1 SGHAT, CDR2 FQNNGV. V was clipped by 4 bases and J by 0 bases, with 6 bases between them. CDR3 in DNA: TGTGCCAGCAGCTCCGCAAACCAAGAGACCCAGTACTTC. This gives the protein CASSSANQETQYF.

The V and J genes are TRBV7-2 and TRBJ2-4; 7 bases line up with TRBD2. The V and J ends lost 3 bases and 8 bases, in that order; junction bases with no gene match: 7. This CDR3 contains 14 residues. Germline values: CDR1 SGHTA, CDR2 FQGNSA. The CDR3 sequence is CASSFKGTNDIQYF. DNA of the CDR3: TGTGCCAGCAGCTTTAAGGGGACTAACGACATTCAGTACTTC.

The V call is TRBV12-3 or TRBV12-4, the J call TRBJ2-1; possibly TRBD1 or TRBD2 for D (5 bases each). Trimming took 5 bases from V and 10 from J, leaving 12 bases between them. The CDR3 length is 12 residues. For the CDR3, the DNA is TGTGCCAGCAGTAAAGACCGGGGCGAGCAGTTCTTC. Translating it yields CASSKDRGEQFF.

The chain recombines TRBV6-1 with TRBJ2-5, with a tentative D call TRBD2 (5 bases). The CDR3 runs 16 residues. Trimming took off 6 bases at V and 5 bases at J, with 22 bases between the two ends. Looked up from germline, CDR1 is MNHNS and CDR2 is SASEGT. The CDR3 protein is CASSRRGPAKGETQYF. The CDR3 DNA is TGTGCCAGCAGCAGAAGAGGGCCTGCGAAAGGGGAGACCCAGTACTTC.

A few counts support this clonotype. The rearrangement uses TRBV10-3 and TRBJ2-3, with D perhaps TRBD1 or TRBD2 (5 bases each). CDR1 and CDR2 (germline): ENHRY, SYGVKD. This CDR3 has 13 residues. The V gene lost 9 bases and the J gene lost 8 bases, with 18 bases spanning the gap. The CDR3 here is CAMQLGTHGTQYF. The CDR3 DNA is TGTGCCATGCAGCTCGGGACCCACGGTACGCAGTATTTT.

This clonotype was detected only a few times. The chain joins TRBV7-3 to TRBJ2-2, with D tentatively TRBD1 (5 bases). The germline gives CDR1 SGHTA, CDR2 FQGTGA. Trimming removed 5 bases at V and 5 bases at J, with 9 bases between. This CDR3 region has 13 residues. The CDR3 DNA follows: TGTGCCAGCAGCAAAAGGGGTACCGGGGAGCTGTTTTTT. This gives the protein CASSKRGTGELFF.

This clonotype was observed at least ten times. J is TRBJ2-1 and V is TRBV2; weak D call: TRBD2 (6 bases). Trimming left V 2 bases short and J 2 bases short, with 31 bases between. The germline V gene has CDR1 SNHLY and CDR2 FYNNEI. The CDR3 totals 22 residues. CDR3 residues: CASSENPSLPGRGTFTYNEQFF. CDR3 nucleotides: TGTGCCAGCAGTGAAAACCCCAGTTTACCGGGCCGCGGGACCTTTACCTACAATGAGCAGTTCTTC. The whole variable domain, remainder taken from reference TRBV2 and TRBJ2-1, is EPEVTQTPSHQVTQMGQEVILRCVPISNHLYFYWYRQILGQKVEFLVSFYNNEISEKSEIFDDQFSVERPDGSNFTLKIRSTKLEDSAMYFCASSENPSLPGRGTFTYNEQFFGPGTRLTVL.

This clonotype has only a few counts. This chain uses TRBV5-1 with TRBJ2-2; 8 bases are shared with TRBD2. Germline CDR1 and CDR2: SGHRS and YFSETQ. J was trimmed by 5 bases and V by 4 bases; bases with no gene match: 4. This CDR3 contains 14 residues. The CDR3 DNA reads TGCGCCAGCAGCCGTATAGCGGGAACCGGGGAGCTGTTTTTT. Translation: CASSRIAGTGELFF.

This clonotype was detected only a few times. The chain has TRBV5-1 and TRBJ2-6; 7 bases line up with TRBD1. The CDR3 covers 14 residues. V shed 4 bases and J 9 bases; nucleotides not matched to a gene: 7. Germline V gene sequence: CDR1 SGHRS, CDR2 YFSETQ. The chain's CDR3 is CASSTDRAGNVLTF. CDR3 DNA sequence: TGCGCCAGCAGCACCGACAGGGCGGGCAACGTCCTGACTTTC.

The V gene is TRBV20-1, the J gene TRBJ1-5; tentative D call: TRBD1 (5 bases). Germline CDR1 is DFQATT and CDR2 is SNEGSKA (reference sequence). V was cut by 6 bases and J by 2 bases, with 8 bases left in between. The CDR3 sequence is 12 residues long. The CDR3 DNA reads as TGCAGTGCGGGGCGAGGCAATCAGCCCCAGCATTTT. Translation gives CSAGRGNQPQHF.

This chain uses TRBV20-1 with TRBJ2-1, with D possibly being TRBD2 (5 bases). The CDR3 totals 14 residues. The germline gives CDR1 DFQATT, CDR2 SNEGSKA (reference sequence). Deletions cut 5 bases from V and 0 bases from J, with 11 bases between. As DNA, the CDR3 is TGCAGTGCTCGAGGGTGGGTCTCCTACAATGAGCAGTTCTTC. The encoded protein is CSARGWVSYNEQFF.

The chain employs TRBV6-5 and TRBJ2-3; no definite D call. The CDR3 is made up of 13 amino acids. Looked up from germline, CDR1 is MNHEY and CDR2 is SVGAGI. V lost 0 bases and J 11 bases, leaving 12 bases between the germline ends. The CDR3 sequence: CASSYSDISGQYF. As DNA, the CDR3 is TGTGCCAGCAGTTACTCGGATATCTCGGGGCAGTATTTT.

A few counts support this clonotype. This chain connects TRBV7-9 to TRBJ2-7; D not resolved. CDR1 is SEHNR, CDR2 FQNEAQ, per germline (reference sequence). The CDR3 is 14 residues long. The ends were cut back, 5 bases at V and 0 bases at J, with 11 bases in the middle. CDR3 bases: TGTGCCAGCAGCCTTAACTCGAGCTCCTACGAGCAGTACTTC. This encodes CASSLNSSSYEQYF.

This clonotype was picked up a small number of times. The rearrangement uses TRBV10-3 and TRBJ2-7; D is perhaps TRBD2 (5 bases). Germline CDR1 is ENHRY and CDR2 is SYGVKD. The CDR3 runs 14 residues. The V and J ends lost 3 bases and 0 bases respectively, with 9 bases between them. The CDR3 region is CAISEAASSYEQYF. DNA for the CDR3: TGTGCCATCAGTGAAGCGGCGAGCTCCTACGAGCAGTACTTC.

CDR3 sequence reads: CASSYLRGRREPQHF. The CDR3 nucleotides are TGTGCCAGCAGTTATTTGAGGGGCAGACGAGAGCCCCAGCATTTT. V is TRBV6-2 or TRBV6-3 and J is TRBJ1-5, with D possibly matching TRBD1 (5 bases). The CDR3 spans 15 residues. Looked up from germline, CDR1 is MNHEY and CDR2 is SVGEGT. V lost 3 bases to trimming and J lost 8 bases, with 17 bases between them.

The rearrangement links TRBV29-1 to TRBJ2-3, with no clear D. V lost 7 bases to trimming and J lost 1 base, with 15 bases between them. The CDR3 spans 14 residues. Germline CDR1 and CDR2: SQVTM and ANQGSEA. Here the CDR3 reads CSADALTGTDTQYF. Written as DNA, the CDR3 is TGCAGCGCCGATGCACTTACGGGCACAGATACGCAGTATTTT.

The sample holds many counts of this clonotype. The V and J genes are TRBV5-1 and TRBJ1-5; 7 nucleotides agree with TRBD1. V lost 4 bases and J lost 2; bases outside the gene matches: 12. The CDR3 runs to 17 residues. CDR1 and CDR2 from the germline V gene are SGHRS and YFSETQ. This CDR3 reads CASSPRFGGQGNQPQHF. In nucleotides, the CDR3 is TGCGCCAGCAGCCCAAGGTTCGGCGGACAGGGCAATCAGCCCCAGCATTTT.

This clonotype was seen more than once but under ten times. This chain joins TRBV20-1 and TRBJ2-3; D perhaps matches TRBD2 (5 bases). The germline CDR1 and CDR2 sequences are DFQATT and SNEGSKA (reference sequence). This CDR3 has 14 amino acids. V dropped 3 bases and J dropped 0 bases, with 10 bases sitting between them. In nucleotides, the CDR3 is TGCAGTGCTAGGGACTCCGAAAGCACAGATACGCAGTATTTT. Its protein product is CSARDSESTDTQYF.